This T cell receptor beta chain was obtained from a study of shared clonotypes between healthy human individuals. The study, taken as a whole, reports: Few donors restricted represented genetic and exposure-history diversity. The four-donor shared clonotypes exceeded non-shared clonotypes in generation probability, with non-shared ones scoring lower. Generally, naive subsets (rather than memory subsets) showed larger estimated richness.

It was across several immunoSEQ plates that each subset's genomic DNA was evenly split. Only in-frame clones appear in the TCRdb table, and some are missing; sequencing was by immunoSEQ multiplex PCR. The sample records 2 million to 2.5 million clones, less than 95% being singletons. Per the germline V gene, CDR1 is MDHEN and CDR2 is SYDVKM. The CDR3 loop spans 14 amino acids. V dropped 6 bases and J dropped 0 bases, with 9 bases sitting between them. Remarks on this clone: Its antigen is not known.

Input material: naive CD4+ T cells from PBMCs. Subset indicated: CD45RA+ positively selected. This rearrangement joins TRBV28 to TRBJ2-1; D possibly matches TRBD1 or TRBD2 (5 bases each). The sequence came from a man aged 18 to 30 in good health. Some clones in this sample may be carry-over from other donors' samples. CDR3 sequence: CASRTGGSYNEQFF. The CDR3 region has the DNA TGTGCCAGCAGGACTGGGGGCTCCTACAATGAGCAGTTCTTC.